Shown below are 9 T cell receptor beta chains from a single sample sequenced in a study of STAT5B mutations in CD4+ large granular lymphocyte leukemia. Assay: immunoSEQ multiplex PCR; the TCRdb copy retains only in-frame clones and omits some. Of fewer than 30,000 clones listed, over 70% are singletons. Sample: CD4+ T cells from blood buffy coats. Receptors originate from a human donor in good health.

The chain employs TRBV9 and TRBJ2-3; D is uncertain. Germline-derived CDR1 and CDR2 are SGDLS and YYNGEE. Trimming stripped 0 bases from V and 3 bases from J, with 5 bases between. The CDR3 consists of 13 residues. CDR3 in amino acids: CASSVDPTDTQYF. CDR3 coding DNA: TGTGCCAGCAGCGTAGATCCTACAGATACGCAGTATTTT.

The chain links TRBV30 to TRBJ1-1; no definite D call. CDR1 and CDR2 (germline): GTSNPN, SVGIG (reference sequence). V was cut by 0 bases and J by 2 bases, with 10 bases left in between. There are 14 residues in the CDR3. In nucleotides, the CDR3 is TGTGCCTGGAGTGTAAATTCAGCAAACACTGAAGCTTTCTTT. The encoded protein is CAWSVNSANTEAFF.

This rearrangement joins TRBV11-2 to TRBJ2-2; D may be TRBD1 (5 bases). Trimming took 5 bases from V and 6 from J, leaving 10 bases between them. The germline V gene has CDR1 SGHAT and CDR2 FQNNGV. This CDR3 comprises 13 residues. The CDR3 sequence: CASSPQGSGELFF. The CDR3 DNA follows: TGTGCCAGCAGCCCCCAGGGATCCGGGGAGCTGTTTTTT.

The chain combines TRBV27 with TRBJ2-7; 7 bases are shared with TRBD1. Germline V CDR1 and CDR2: MNHEY, SMNVEV (reference sequence). V was clipped by 10 bases and J by 1 base; unmatched bases: 7. This CDR3 spans 13 amino acids. CDR3 in DNA: TGTGCCACCATAGACAGGGCTTCCTACGAGCAGTACGTC. This gives the protein CATIDRASYEQYV.

This clone was seen once. The gene calls are TRBV4-1 and TRBJ2-7, with D maybe TRBD1 (6 bases). This CDR3 is built from 14 residues. From germline, CDR1 is MGHRA and CDR2 YSYEKL. V was pared by 5 bases and J by 2 bases, with 13 bases between. CDR3 in amino acids: CASSLDRPPYEQYF. The DNA for the CDR3 is TGCGCCAGCAGCTTAGACAGGCCGCCCTACGAGCAGTACTTC.

The chain joins TRBV6-6 to TRBJ2-2; D may be TRBD1 (5 bases). Germline-derived CDR1 and CDR2 are MNHNY and SVGAGI (reference sequence). The CDR3 totals 16 residues. Trimming pared 0 bases from V and 8 bases from J, leaving 16 bases between. CDR3 amino acids: CASSYSARPGAGELFF. The CDR3 DNA sequence: TGTGCCAGCAGTTACTCGGCAAGACCTGGGGCTGGGGAGCTGTTTTTT.

This clone was picked up one time. The V and J genes are TRBV19 and TRBJ2-1; tentative D call: TRBD2 (7 bases). This CDR3 has 14 amino acids. Germline V lookup: CDR1 LNHDA, CDR2 SQIVND (reference sequence). Trimming shortened V by 4 bases and J by 9 bases, and 16 bases separated the two germline ends. In DNA, the CDR3 is TGTGCCAGTAGTAACCATGGGGGGGCGATTGAGCAGTTCTTC. As protein: CASSNHGGAIEQFF.

The J gene is TRBJ2-1, the V gene TRBV7-8; no clear D. The CDR3 spans 14 residues. Trimming removed 0 bases at V and 3 bases at J, with 6 bases between. Germline values: CDR1 SGHVS, CDR2 FQNEAQ. Here the CDR3 DNA reads TGTGCCAGCAGCTTAGCGGCTAACTACAATGAGCAGTTCTTC. Its protein is CASSLAANYNEQFF.

This clone has a handful of counts. One junction end disagrees with the germline gene, perhaps due to a read error. The chain joins TRBV5-4 to TRBJ2-7; the D is unclear. In germline, CDR1 is SGHNT, CDR2 YYREEE (reference sequence). The CDR3 totals 14 residues. Here the CDR3 reads CASSLEETSSEQYF. The CDR3 DNA reads TGTGCCAGCAGCTTGGAGGAAACCTCCTCCGAGCAGTACTTC.